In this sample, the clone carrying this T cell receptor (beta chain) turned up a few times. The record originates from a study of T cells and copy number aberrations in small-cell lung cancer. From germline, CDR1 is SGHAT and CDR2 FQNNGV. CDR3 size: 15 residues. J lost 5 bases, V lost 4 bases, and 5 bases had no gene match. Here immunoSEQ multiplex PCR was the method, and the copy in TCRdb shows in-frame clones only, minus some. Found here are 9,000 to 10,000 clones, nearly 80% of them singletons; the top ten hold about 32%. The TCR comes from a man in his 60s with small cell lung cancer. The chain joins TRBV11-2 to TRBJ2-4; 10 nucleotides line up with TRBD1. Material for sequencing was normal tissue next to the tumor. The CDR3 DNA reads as TGTGCCAGCAGCTACACGACAGGGGGCGAAAACATTCAGTACTTC. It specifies CASSYTTGGENIQYF. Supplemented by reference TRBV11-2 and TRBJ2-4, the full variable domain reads EAGVAQSPRYKIIEKRQSVAFWCNPISGHATLYWYQQILGQGPKLLIQFQNNGVVDDSQLPKDRFSAERLKGVDSTLKIQPAKLEDSAVYLCASSYTTGGENIQYFGAGTRLSVL.